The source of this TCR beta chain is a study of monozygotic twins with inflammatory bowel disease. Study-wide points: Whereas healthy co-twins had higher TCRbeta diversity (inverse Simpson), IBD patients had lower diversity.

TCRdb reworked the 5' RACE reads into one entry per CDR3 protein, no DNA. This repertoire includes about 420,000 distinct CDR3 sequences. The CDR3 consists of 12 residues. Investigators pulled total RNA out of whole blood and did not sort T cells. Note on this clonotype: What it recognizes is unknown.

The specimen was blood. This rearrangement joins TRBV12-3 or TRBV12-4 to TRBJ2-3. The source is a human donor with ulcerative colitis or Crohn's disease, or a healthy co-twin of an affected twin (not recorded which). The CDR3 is CASSITTDTQYF.